Below, one T cell receptor (beta chain) is given with its context. Its antigen is not yet known. Per-nucleotide qualities are absent, and no much larger clonotype sits a single base away. This CDR3 is also generated by other DNA sequences in the sample. Using the deep immunoSEQ assay, TCR CDR3 regions were amplified from genomic DNA by multiplex PCR. Genomic DNA extracted from each cell subset was distributed evenly over all wells of several immunoSEQ 96-well plates, and each plate served as one replicate. Each replicate PCR for sorted subsets received around 200 ng genomic DNA, equal to 30,000 or so T cell genomes. Purified libraries were quantified with a Qubit 3.0 fluorometer, sized on a Bioanalyzer 2100, and re-quantified with the KAPA Library Quantification kit. Every immunoSEQ 96-well plate was sequenced on a dedicated single-read 150-cycle Illumina NextSeq 550 flow cell. The authors processed their data as follows. Because the immunoSEQ output included only junctional sequences and no quality scores, the filtering could not be the same as the filtering used for full-length reads. Sequences were annotated with PyIR, a Python wrapper for IgBLAST v1.9, using IMGT germline references to assign V/J genes and CDR3. Reads were removed for weak V/J assignments (E-value above 1e-6), missing CDR3, stop codons, out-of-frame junctions, or ambiguous translated residues. V3J clonotypes were defined by identical inferred V gene, J gene, and CDR3 amino acid sequence. To compute the percentage overlap between repertoires, the number of shared unique clonotypes was divided by the size of the smaller repertoire. Repertoire richness was assessed with RTK rarefaction, the Chao1 estimator, and Recon v2.1 estimates of unobserved clonotypes. Generation probabilities for all TCRbeta clonotypes obtained by the gDNA method from a handful of donors were computed using OLGA. TCRdb re-hosts the immuneACCESS table, in-frame sequences only. Its copies lack some clones; in the studies checked, an unresolved V gene accounts for under half of them, and the cause for the rest is not known. Clone size and V and J calls were adopted from that table, with D and trimming inferred from the DNA. A total of 2 million to 3 million clones appear in this sample, 80% to 95% of them only once. The biggest ten clones account for about 0.34% of the sample.

The cysteine opens and the phenylalanine closes a CDR3 of 14 amino acids. Only the CDR3 portion is preserved as DNA: 42 bases, with reading frame beginning at the first base. The CDR1 and CDR2 encoded by the germline V gene are KGHSH and LQKENI. Trimming accounts for 6 bases at V and 6 bases at J, while the number of junction bases matched to no gene is 5. Healthy HIV-negative adults with no recently reported acute infections or vaccinations were included as donors. All donors were Caucasian adults living in Nashville, Tennessee, USA. CD4+ T cells were enriched by magnetic negative selection; naive cells were then positively selected on CD45RA, and the negative fraction formed the memory subset. Blood was collected by leukapheresis, and PBMCs were isolated by Ficoll-Histopaque density gradient centrifugation and then cryopreserved in liquid nitrogen vapor phase. Analytical flow cytometry was used to check the purity and quantity of every magnetically sorted T cell population. From each sorted fraction, genomic DNA was isolated and quantified by UV absorbance on a Nanodrop 2000c.

This entry is derived from a study of shared clonotypes between healthy human individuals (dated by TCRdb to the early 2020s). Concerning the study at large: The cohort included three men and a couple of women between 18 and 49 years of age. Per donor, three plates each were used for CD4 naive and CD4 memory, two for CD8 naive, and one for CD8 memory. Each donor's leukapheresis produced roughly between roughly 0.94 and 9.5 billion PBMCs. To estimate repertoire size and how much clonotype sharing occurs between individuals, the study deeply sequenced the blood TCR repertoires of a handful of healthy adults. To increase sequencing depth and limit assay-specific biases, different laboratories used diverse techniques to prepare libraries and sequence TCR repertoires.

Broader findings and caveats from the paper: Based on pairwise subsampling, the degree of clonotype sharing among donors was expected to be affected by sequencing depth. Sampling was limited to blood, and TCR repertoires in tissue likely differ from TCR repertoires in blood. Incomplete sequencing was indicated by rarefaction of sorted-subset datasets, despite the large sequencing depth. Naive subsets generally had larger estimated clonotype richness than memory subsets. Higher generation probabilities were observed for clonotypes shared by all four sorted-subset donors than for non-shared clonotypes. The small number of donors limited the genetic and exposure-history diversity represented. About 4.5% of naive CD4, around 3.6% of naive CD8, 2.3% of memory CD4, and roughly 0.4% of memory CD8 clonotypes were shared across several donors.

The sequence derives from a man between 18 and 35 years old in good health. Some clones in this sample may be carry-over from other donors' samples. Specimen: naive CD4+ T cells from PBMCs. Reading the label with the study, this specimen's cell subset or site is: CD45RA+ positively selected. The sequence links TRBV18 to TRBJ1-4, and 9 junctional nucleotides match TRBD1. In nucleotide form, the sequence is TGTGCCAGCTCGCCGGGACAGGGATATGAAAAACTGTTTTTT. Its translation reads: CASSPGQGYEKLFF.